This T cell receptor beta chain was sequenced during a study of T-cell memory formation after mild COVID-19. The wider study: TCR clusters largely stayed donor specific.

One entry per CDR3 protein, called by TCRdb with MiXCR from the 5' RACE reads. Of about 110,000 distinct CDR3 sequences in the sample, about 18% were seen once. Germline V gene lookup returns CDR1 MNHEY and CDR2 SVGAGI. V was clipped by 0 bases and J by 7 bases, with 16 bases between them. This CDR3 is built from 17 residues. This clonotype was picked up a small number of times. Input material: PBMCs or a T cell subset sorted from them (not recorded which). The genes are TRBV6-5 and TRBJ1-6; D gene uncertain. The source of this sequence is a man between 18 and 35 years old who had mild COVID-19 (a few samples of this study predate the infection). Cell type and time point are not known. The CDR3 bases are TGTGCCAGCAGTTACTCGAGTGTGGGAGCCCCAAATTCACCCCTCCACTTT. Amino acids: CASSYSSVGAPNSPLHF.